This TCR beta chain was profiled in a study of tumor-infiltrating lymphocytes in primary liver carcinoma. From unsorted bulk tissue weighing about 17-30 mg, DNA and RNA were co-extracted. Germline V gives CDR1 SGHNT, CDR2 YENEEA. The length of the CDR3 is 12 residues. This clonotype was seen a single time. At one end the junction does not follow the germline gene, possibly because of a read error. A constant-region primer served to make TCR beta cDNA from roughly 540 ng total RNA. Three-round nested multiplex PCR performed with slightly modified ARM-PCR produced the TCR beta libraries. Forward primers for TRBV1-TRBV30 and a C-beta reverse primer served the first two PCR rounds, at roughly 10 cycles each. Each CDR3 protein is one row after TCRdb ran MiXCR on the multiplex PCR reads. The sample has more than 95,000 distinct CDR3 sequences, 64% seen once.

Sequences were obtained from liver tumor tissue from sampling region 3. Specified subset: tumor region T3, left-lateral pole. The clonotype was recovered from a woman aged 55-69 years with primary liver carcinoma and hepatitis B virus infection. V gene TRBV11-3 combines with J gene TRBJ2-7; D uncertain. The CDR3 protein is CASSTTSYEQHF. CDR3 nucleotides: TGTGCCAGCAGCACCACAAGCTACGAGCAGCACTTC.